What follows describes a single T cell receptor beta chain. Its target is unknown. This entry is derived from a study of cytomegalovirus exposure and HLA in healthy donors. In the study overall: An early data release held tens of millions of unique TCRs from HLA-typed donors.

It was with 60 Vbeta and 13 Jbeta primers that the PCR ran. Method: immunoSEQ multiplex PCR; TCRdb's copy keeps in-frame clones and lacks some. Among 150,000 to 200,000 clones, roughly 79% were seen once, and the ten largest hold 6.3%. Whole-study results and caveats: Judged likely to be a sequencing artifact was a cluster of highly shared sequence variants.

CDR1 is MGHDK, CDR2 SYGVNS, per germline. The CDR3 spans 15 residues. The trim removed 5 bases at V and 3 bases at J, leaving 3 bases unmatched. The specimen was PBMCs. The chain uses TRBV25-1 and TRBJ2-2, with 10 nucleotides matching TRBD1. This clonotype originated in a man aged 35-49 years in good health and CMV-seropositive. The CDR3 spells CASSPGTGDTGELFF. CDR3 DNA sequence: TGTGCCAGCAGTCCCGGGACAGGGGACACCGGGGAGCTGTTTTTT.